This T cell receptor beta chain comes out of a study of CD8 T cells in ankylosing spondylitis. Study results and limitations: Disease-linked clones were CD8+ and relatively rare in peripheral blood. Reportedly, disease-linked clones are significantly enriched in ankylosing spondylitis patients' matched synovial fluid. Earlier authors reported some of these motif variants in reactive arthritis synovial fluid and blood. Apparently characteristic of ankylosing spondylitis blood was a TCR beta motif (under ten highly homologous variants).

With regard to this clonotype: Its antigen remains unidentified.

Germline assignment: CDR1 SEHNR and CDR2 FQNEAQ (reference sequence). Trimming at V came to 5 bases and at J to 2 bases, leaving 6 bases not matched to a gene. The CDR3 consists of 14 residues. TCRdb independently ran MiXCR on the 5' RACE reads; one entry per CDR3 protein. The sample lists about 500,000 distinct CDR3 sequences; roughly 12% were seen once. This sequence originates from a male donor with ankylosing spondylitis. Sequenced material: blood, either unsorted or a sorted T cell fraction (not recorded which). V usage is TRBV7-9 and J usage is TRBJ2-7, with 7 bases identical to TRBD2. This CDR3 is CASSPRDYTYEQYV. The CDR3 coding sequence is TGTGCCAGCAGCCCCCGGGACTACACCTACGAGCAGTACGTC.